This T cell receptor beta chain was retrieved from a study of T cell changes during pregnancy in multiple sclerosis. Germline assignment: CDR1 MNHEY and CDR2 SVGAGI. Trimming shortened V by 4 bases and J by 2 bases, and 15 bases separated the two germline ends. The CDR3 has 15 residues. Clones were read by immunoSEQ multiplex PCR, and TCRdb kept only the in-frame ones, dropping some. The sample shows some 77,000 clones, just over 90% of them seen only once. This TCR was recovered from a female donor in good health, enrolled as a control in a pregnancy study. The chain couples TRBV6-5 to TRBJ2-7; D unresolved. Material: peripheral blood, obtained after pregnancy. CDR3 amino acids: CASSFSQVIAYEQYF. The CDR3 DNA sequence: TGTGCCAGCAGTTTTTCGCAGGTTATCGCCTACGAGCAGTACTTC.